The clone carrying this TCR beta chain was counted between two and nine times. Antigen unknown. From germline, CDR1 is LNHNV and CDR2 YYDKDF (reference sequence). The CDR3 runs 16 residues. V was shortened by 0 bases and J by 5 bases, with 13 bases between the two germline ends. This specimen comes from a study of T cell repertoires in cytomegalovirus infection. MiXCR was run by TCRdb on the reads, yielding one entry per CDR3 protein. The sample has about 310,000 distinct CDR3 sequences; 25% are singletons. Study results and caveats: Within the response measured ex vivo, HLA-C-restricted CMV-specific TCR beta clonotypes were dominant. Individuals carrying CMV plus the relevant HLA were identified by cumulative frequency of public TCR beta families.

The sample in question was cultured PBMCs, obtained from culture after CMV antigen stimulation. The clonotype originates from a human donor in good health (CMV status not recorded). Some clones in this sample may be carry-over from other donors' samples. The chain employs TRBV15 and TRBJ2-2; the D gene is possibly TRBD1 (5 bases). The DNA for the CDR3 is TGTGCCACCAGCAGAGATGGGGCAGGGATGACCGGGGAGCTGTTTTTT. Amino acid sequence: CATSRDGAGMTGELFF.